One and the same sample provided the 30 T cell receptor beta chains below, sequenced in a study of graft-versus-host responses after intestinal transplantation. TCRdb's copy holds only in-frame clones and misses some; the assay was immunoSEQ multiplex PCR. The sample lists some 70,000 clones, roughly 92% occurring once. This specimen consisted of bone marrow, obtained 734 days after intestinal transplantation. These receptor sequences come from a human patient who received an intestinal transplant, so some T cells may come from the graft donor.

This clone appeared a few times. The chain is built from TRBV7-3 and TRBJ2-1; D uncertain. With 1 base removed from V and 0 bases from J, the gap between germline ends came to 7 bases. This CDR3 is built from 15 residues. Germline V gene sequence: CDR1 SGHTA, CDR2 FQGTGA. CDR3 sequence reads: CASSLSADSYNEQFF. The CDR3 coding sequence is TGTGCCAGCAGCTTAAGTGCGGACTCCTACAATGAGCAGTTCTTC.

V and J are TRBV19 and TRBJ2-7, with D perhaps TRBD1 or TRBD2 (5 bases each). V was cut by 5 bases and J by 5 bases, with 19 bases left in between. Germline CDR1 LNHDA, CDR2 SQIVND (reference sequence). This CDR3 has 15 residues. DNA of the CDR3: TGTGCCAGTAGTGCCGGGACCTCAATTCCTCACGAGCAGTACTTC. Its protein product is CASSAGTSIPHEQYF.

The chain carries TRBV2 and TRBJ2-2; no firm D call. Germline lookup yields CDR1 SNHLY and CDR2 FYNNEI. The CDR3 sequence is 15 residues long. Trimming shortened V by 8 bases and J by 0 bases, and 13 bases separated the two germline ends. CDR3 in DNA: TGTGCCAGCTCCCAGGACCACTCGAACACCGGGGAGCTGTTTTTT. Translated, it gives CASSQDHSNTGELFF.

This chain joins TRBV18 and TRBJ2-5; 10 bases agree with TRBD2. The length of the CDR3 is 18 residues. Germline V gene sequence: CDR1 KGHSH, CDR2 LQKENI. Trimming removed 5 bases from V and 1 base from J; junction bases left unmatched: 13. CDR3 sequence: CASSGFTSGATSQETQYF. Here the CDR3 DNA reads TGTGCCAGCTCAGGATTTACTAGCGGGGCCACATCCCAAGAGACCCAGTACTTC.

V and J are TRBV11-1 and TRBJ2-3; no definite D call. CDR3 length equals 14 residues. Germline V gives CDR1 SGHAT, CDR2 FQDESV (reference sequence). V dropped 3 bases and J dropped 4 bases, with 11 bases sitting between them. The CDR3 protein is CASSLGFPPDTQYF. CDR3 sequence (DNA): TGTGCCAGCAGCTTGGGATTCCCTCCAGATACGCAGTATTTT.

This chain uses TRBV30 with TRBJ1-6; D not certain. Germline assignment: CDR1 GTSNPN and CDR2 SVGIG (reference sequence). CDR3 length equals 13 residues. The V end lost 4 bases, the J end lost 10 bases, and 14 bases lay between the germline ends. CDR3 sequence reads: CAWTPVGNSPLHF. CDR3 DNA sequence: TGTGCCTGGACCCCCGTGGGAAACTCACCCCTCCACTTT. Full variable domain (rest looked up from reference TRBV30 and TRBJ1-6): SQTIHQWPATLVQPVGSPLSLECTVEGTSNPNLYWYRQAAGRGLQLLFYSVGIGQISSEVPQNLSASRPQDRQFILSSKKLLLSDSGFYLCAWTPVGNSPLHFGNGTRLTVT.

The rearrangement joins TRBV5-1 to TRBJ2-2; a weak D match, TRBD2 (7 bases). V shed 4 bases and J shed 3 bases, with 10 bases lying between them. Germline values: CDR1 SGHRS, CDR2 YFSETQ. This CDR3 comprises 14 residues. The CDR3 loop is CASSREGDTGELFF. CDR3 sequence (DNA): TGCGCCAGCAGCAGGGAGGGGGACACCGGGGAGCTGTTTTTT. The variable domain in full, completed from reference TRBV5-1 and TRBJ2-2, reads KAGVTQTPRYLIKTRGQQVTLSCSPISGHRSVSWYQQTPGQGLQFLFEYFSETQRNKGNFPGRFSGRQFSNSRSEMNVSTLELGDSALYLCASSREGDTGELFFGEGSRLTVL.

V gene TRBV9 combines with J gene TRBJ2-3; tentatively, D is TRBD2 (7 bases). Germline lookup yields CDR1 SGDLS and CDR2 YYNGEE. CDR3 size: 16 residues. V was cut by 4 bases and J by 4 bases, with 19 bases left in between. DNA of the CDR3: TGTGCCAGCAGCCCGAGGGGCGGGGAGGGGGCAGATACGCAGTATTTT. It is translated as CASSPRGGEGADTQYF.

This sequence joins TRBV4-1 and TRBJ2-7; 11 bases are a match to TRBD2. The CDR3 sequence is 15 residues long. Germline trimming cut 4 bases from V and 3 bases from J; bases unmatched to any gene: 5. Germline assignment: CDR1 MGHRA and CDR2 YSYEKL. This CDR3 reads CASSPSTSGGYEQYF. The CDR3 region has the DNA TGCGCCAGCAGCCCCTCAACTAGCGGGGGCTACGAGCAGTACTTC.

This sequence joins TRBV6-5 and TRBJ2-5; unclear D gene. The J call may be incorrect, as the DNA end agrees better with TRBJ2-7. Germline-derived CDR1 and CDR2 are MNHEY and SVGAGI. The CDR3 extends over 9 amino acids. The CDR3 sequence: CASWSEQYF. For the CDR3, the DNA is TGTGCCAGCTGGTCCGAGCAGTACTTC.

The V call is TRBV4-1, the J call TRBJ2-2; D not certain. The CDR3 totals 13 residues. Germline V lookup: CDR1 MGHRA, CDR2 YSYEKL. The V end was cut by 2 bases, the J end by 5 bases, with 6 bases between. Here the CDR3 DNA reads TGCGCCAGCAGCCAACCCTTTACCGGGGAGCTGTTTTTT. Amino acid sequence: CASSQPFTGELFF.

This clone was detected once. CDR3 residues: CASSEARGGTDTQYF. CDR3 in DNA: TGTGCCAGCAGTGAAGCGCGGGGGGGCACAGATACGCAGTATTTT. The V and J genes are TRBV6-1 and TRBJ2-3; 8 nucleotides match TRBD2. The CDR3 is made up of 15 amino acids. V lost 0 bases and J lost 1; bases outside the gene matches: 0. Germline V gene sequence: CDR1 MNHNS, CDR2 SASEGT.

The chain employs TRBV11-2 and TRBJ2-3; D is unclear. In germline, CDR1 is SGHAT, CDR2 FQNNGV. Trimming removed 1 base from V and 1 base from J, with 9 bases in between. The CDR3 totals 15 residues. The CDR3 spells CASSLAPLGTDTQYF. Written as DNA, the CDR3 is TGTGCCAGCAGCTTAGCCCCGTTGGGCACAGATACGCAGTATTTT.

The chain employs TRBV12-5 and TRBJ2-3; 12 positions match TRBD2. Germline V lookup: CDR1 LGHNT, CDR2 FRNRAP. Trimming took 0 bases from V and 2 from J; bases not matched to a gene: 9. The CDR3 is 19 residues long. CDR3 residues: CASGLVKIRTSGDTDTQYF. The CDR3 DNA is TGTGCTAGTGGTTTGGTAAAGATTCGGACTAGCGGGGACACAGATACGCAGTATTTT. The full variable domain, rest sourced from reference TRBV12-5 and TRBJ2-3, is DARVTQTPRHKVTEMGQEVTMRCQPILGHNTVFWYRQTMMQGLELLAYFRNRAPLDDSGMPKDRFSAEMPDATLATLKIQPSEPRDSAVYFCASGLVKIRTSGDTDTQYFGPGTRLTVL.

In DNA form, the CDR3 reads TGTGCCAGCAGGTTGGTCGTCGGGACAGATAACACCGGGGAGCTGTTTTTT. Translating gives CASRLVVGTDNTGELFF. The J gene is TRBJ2-2, the V gene TRBV28; TRBD1 aligns across 7 bases. Germline trimming cut 6 bases from V and 2 bases from J; bases unmatched to any gene: 12. CDR1 is MDHEN and CDR2 is SYDVKM in the germline V gene. This CDR3 is 17 amino acids long.

The V gene is TRBV9, the J gene TRBJ1-5, with D tentatively TRBD1 (5 bases). The CDR3 totals 18 residues. Looked up from germline, CDR1 is SGDLS and CDR2 is YYNGEE. V lost 3 bases, J lost 1 base, and 20 bases lay in between. CDR3 sequence reads: CASSDPRGRVPSNQPQHF. The CDR3 coding sequence is TGTGCCAGCAGCGACCCACGGGGGAGGGTCCCAAGCAATCAGCCCCAGCATTTT.

V usage is TRBV4-2 and J usage is TRBJ2-5, with unresolved D. Per germline, CDR1 LGHNA and CDR2 YNFKEQ. The CDR3 is 15 residues long. Trimming removed 0 bases at V and 0 bases at J, with 8 bases between. CDR3 region: CASSQETGDQETQYF. The DNA of the CDR3 is TGTGCCAGCAGCCAAGAAACGGGTGACCAAGAGACCCAGTACTTC.

CDR3 nucleotides: TGTGCCAGTAGTATTAGGGCCAGGGAAGTCGGGACTGGGGCCAACGTCCTGACTTTC. Translated: CASSIRAREVGTGANVLTF. This sequence joins TRBV19 and TRBJ2-6; TRBD1 or TRBD2 may be the D gene (5 bases each). V lost 3 bases and J lost 2, with 20 bases in between. The CDR3 extends over 19 amino acids. The germline V gene has CDR1 LNHDA and CDR2 SQIVND (reference sequence).

The chain couples TRBV6-1 to TRBJ2-3, with TRBD2 matching 8 bases. J gave up 6 bases and V 0 bases, and 8 bases lay outside the gene matches. CDR3 length equals 16 residues. Germline-derived CDR1 and CDR2 are MNHNS and SASEGT. The CDR3 loop reads CASSEAGGAAWDTQYF. The CDR3 DNA reads as TGTGCCAGCAGTGAAGCCGGGGGGGCTGCCTGGGATACGCAGTATTTT.

The chain has TRBV5-1 and TRBJ2-5; 9 positions agree with TRBD1. This CDR3 has 15 amino acids. Germline CDR1 is SGHRS and CDR2 is YFSETQ. Germline trimming cut 1 base from V and 1 base from J; bases unmatched to any gene: 2. CDR3 DNA sequence: TGCGCCAGCAGCTTGAGACAGGGGGGCCAAGAGACCCAGTACTTC. Translating gives CASSLRQGGQETQYF.

V is TRBV30 and J is TRBJ1-4; D is undetermined. V shed 0 bases and J shed 4 bases, with 9 bases lying between them. CDR1 is GTSNPN and CDR2 is SVGIG in the germline V gene (reference sequence). The CDR3 is made up of 14 amino acids. DNA for the CDR3: TGTGCCTGGAGTGTAGGCCACCTTAATGAAAAACTGTTTTTT. Its protein product is CAWSVGHLNEKLFF.

The chain joins TRBV10-3 to TRBJ1-1; D is perhaps TRBD1 (6 bases). V was trimmed by 10 bases and J by 5 bases, leaving 11 bases between them. The CDR3 spans 11 residues. Looked up from germline, CDR1 is ENHRY and CDR2 is SYGVKD. CDR3 DNA: TGTGCCACCTCAGGGGCTACTGAAGCTTTCTTT. It encodes CATSGATEAFF.

This clone was seen just once. V is TRBV9 and J is TRBJ2-3, with a tentative D call TRBD2 (5 bases). V gave up 5 bases and J gave up 5 bases, with 9 bases separating them. Germline values: CDR1 SGDLS, CDR2 YYNGEE. This CDR3 has 12 residues. The CDR3 DNA reads as TGTGCCAGCAGTTTAAGCGGAGATACGCAGTATTTT. It is translated as CASSLSGDTQYF.

DNA of the CDR3: TGTGCCAGCTCACCGCCTACTAGCACAGATACGCAGTATTTT. Protein: CASSPPTSTDTQYF. J is TRBJ2-3 and V is TRBV18; D unclear. The CDR3 is 14 residues long. CDR1 and CDR2 from the germline V gene are KGHSH and LQKENI. V was pared by 3 bases and J by 0 bases, with 7 bases between.

The rearrangement uses TRBV2 and TRBJ1-5; TRBD1 matches 8 bases. V lost 3 bases and J lost 4; bases outside the gene matches: 2. This CDR3 is 14 amino acids long. Per germline, CDR1 SNHLY and CDR2 FYNNEI. CDR3 DNA sequence: TGTGCCAGCAGTGACGACAGGGGAAATCAGCCCCAGCATTTT. It encodes CASSDDRGNQPQHF.

V is TRBV18 and J is TRBJ2-1; 9 bases align to TRBD1. The germline gives CDR1 KGHSH, CDR2 LQKENI. The trim removed 0 bases at V and 6 bases at J, leaving 3 bases unmatched. The CDR3 contains 15 residues. The CDR3 DNA is TGTGCCAGCTCACCACCGGGACAGGGTGTCAATGAGCAGTTCTTC. This gives the protein CASSPPGQGVNEQFF.

V and J are TRBV6-6 and TRBJ2-6; 7 nucleotides agree with TRBD1. Trimming removed 5 bases from V and 2 bases from J; junction bases left unmatched: 3. From germline, CDR1 is MNHNY and CDR2 SVGAGI (reference sequence). CDR3 length equals 15 residues. The CDR3 is CASSPTGAGANVLTF. CDR3 coding DNA: TGTGCCAGCAGTCCCACAGGGGCTGGGGCCAACGTCCTGACTTTC.

The CDR3 spells CASSYDRVSRETQYF. CDR3 sequence (DNA): TGTGCCAGCAGCTATGACAGGGTATCGAGAGAGACCCAGTACTTC. The chain joins TRBV7-6 to TRBJ2-5; 7 nucleotides agree with TRBD1. Germline V gene sequence: CDR1 SGHVS, CDR2 FNYEAQ. The CDR3 contains 15 residues. Unmatched junction bases numbered 9, after V lost 4 bases and J lost 4 bases. The full variable domain, with the rest looked up from reference TRBV7-6 and TRBJ2-5, is GAGVSQSPRYKVTKRGQDVALRCDPISGHVSLYWYRQALGQGPEFLTYFNYEAQQDKSGLPNDRFSAERPEGSISTLTIQRTEQRDSAMYRCASSYDRVSRETQYFGPGTRLLVL.

The chain employs TRBV7-9 and TRBJ2-5; TRBD2 might be the D (6 bases). Trimming took off 6 bases at V and 5 bases at J, with 19 bases between the two ends. The CDR3 spans 15 residues. Germline assignment: CDR1 SEHNR and CDR2 FQNEAQ (reference sequence). The CDR3 here is CASRLRDGAGETQYF. The CDR3 nucleotides read TGTGCCAGCAGATTGCGGGACGGGGCCGGGGAGACCCAGTACTTC.

The J gene is TRBJ1-1, the V gene TRBV19; weak D call: TRBD1 (5 bases). CDR1 and CDR2 (germline): LNHDA, SQIVND (reference sequence). This CDR3 has 13 residues. V lost 5 bases and J 6 bases, leaving 13 bases between the germline ends. The CDR3 spells CASSSWGGAEAFF. CDR3 bases: TGTGCCAGTAGTTCATGGGGAGGGGCTGAAGCTTTCTTT.